This T cell receptor (beta chain) came from a study of blood T cell repertoires in COVID-19. Study overall: The United States, Italy and Spain supplied acute and convalescent COVID-19 samples. PBMCs, B-cell-depleted T cells, or T cells were the source of the cDNA or gDNA that made up the material.

Under the authors' procedure: Amplification of reference gene primers provided the estimated nucleated cell counts. The assay was immunoSEQ multiplex PCR, and TCRdb's table has in-frame clones only and misses some. Clonal size and the V and J genes are those of that table, whereas D and trimming came from the DNA. Of tens of thousands of clones in the sample, about nine tenths are singletons; the top ten hold roughly 2.4%. This clone came up once. The receptor was derived from a man in his 60s with acute or convalescent COVID-19. Sequenced: peripheral blood.

The CDR3 loop is CASSSDPTQRGGYTF. The CDR3 DNA reads TGTGCCAGTAGTTCCGACCCAACCCAGAGAGGTGGCTACACCTTC. V is TRBV19 and J is TRBJ1-2; D not certain. In germline, CDR1 is LNHDA, CDR2 SQIVND (reference sequence). The CDR3 contains 15 residues. Deletions cut 5 bases from V and 7 bases from J, with 20 bases between. The full variable domain, in which reference TRBV19 and TRBJ1-2 provide the parts outside the CDR3, is DGGITQSPKYLFRKEGQNVTLSCEQNLNHDAMYWYRQDPGQGLRLIYYSQIVNDFQKGDIAEGYSVSREKKESFPLTVTSAQKNPTAFYLCASSSDPTQRGGYTFGSGTRLTVV.